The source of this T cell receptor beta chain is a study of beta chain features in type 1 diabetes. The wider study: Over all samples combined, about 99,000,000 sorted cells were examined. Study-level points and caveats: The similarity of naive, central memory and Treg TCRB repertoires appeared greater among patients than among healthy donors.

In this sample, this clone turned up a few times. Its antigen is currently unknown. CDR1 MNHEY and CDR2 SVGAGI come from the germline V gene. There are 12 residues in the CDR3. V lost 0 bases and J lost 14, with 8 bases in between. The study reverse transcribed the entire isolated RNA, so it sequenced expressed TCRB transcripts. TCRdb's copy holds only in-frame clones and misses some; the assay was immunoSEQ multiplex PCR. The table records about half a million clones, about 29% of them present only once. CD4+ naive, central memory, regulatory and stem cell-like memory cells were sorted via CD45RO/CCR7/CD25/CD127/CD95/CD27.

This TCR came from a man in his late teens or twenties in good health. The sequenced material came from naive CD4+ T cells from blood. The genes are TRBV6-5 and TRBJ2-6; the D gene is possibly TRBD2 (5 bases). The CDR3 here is CASSYSGDILTF. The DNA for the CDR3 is TGTGCCAGCAGTTACTCGGGAGACATCCTGACTTTC.